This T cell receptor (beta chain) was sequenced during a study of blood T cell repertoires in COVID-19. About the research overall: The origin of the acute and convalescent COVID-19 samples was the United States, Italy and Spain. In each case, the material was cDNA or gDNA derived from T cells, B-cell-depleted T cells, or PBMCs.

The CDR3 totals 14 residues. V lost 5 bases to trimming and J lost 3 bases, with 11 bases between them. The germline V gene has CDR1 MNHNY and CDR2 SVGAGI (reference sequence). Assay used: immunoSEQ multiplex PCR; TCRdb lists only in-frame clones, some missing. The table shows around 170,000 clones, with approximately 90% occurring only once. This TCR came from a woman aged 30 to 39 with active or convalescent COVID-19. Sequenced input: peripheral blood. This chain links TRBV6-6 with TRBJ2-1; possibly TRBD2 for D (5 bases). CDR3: CASSDRDYYNEQFF. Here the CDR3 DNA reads TGTGCCAGCAGTGATCGAGACTACTACAATGAGCAGTTCTTC.